These 23 T cell receptor beta chains share one sample of origin, sequenced in a study of T cells in Graves' hyperthyroidism and ophthalmopathy. RNA transcripts were the template for amplifying TCR beta CDR3 regions. The TCR CDR3 first-round RT-PCR relied on the HTBI primer set. TCRdb processed the multiplex PCR reads anew with MiXCR; each CDR3 protein has one entry. There are around 340,000 distinct CDR3 sequences in the sample; 15% to 20% occur only once, and around 47% lies in the top ten. Sequenced input: blood. These receptor sequences come from a woman aged 50 to 65 with Graves' hyperthyroidism.

The gene calls are TRBV30 and TRBJ1-6, with 7 bases fitting TRBD1. The V segment lost 3 bases and the J segment 6 bases; nucleotides outside the gene matches: 8. The CDR3 covers 15 residues. Looked up from germline, CDR1 is GTSNPN and CDR2 is SVGIG (reference sequence). CDR3 sequence: CAWRNPGQSNSPLHF. CDR3 nucleotides: TGTGCCTGGAGAAACCCGGGACAGAGTAATTCACCCCTCCACTTT.

The chain combines TRBV27 with TRBJ2-7; 8 nucleotides match TRBD1. The CDR3 is 14 residues long. The V segment lost 2 bases and the J segment 5 bases; nucleotides outside the gene matches: 5. Per the germline V gene, CDR1 is MNHEY and CDR2 is SMNVEV (reference sequence). The CDR3 DNA is TGTGCCAGCAGTTTACAGGGGGCTGGGAACGAGCAGTACGTC. This encodes CASSLQGAGNEQYV.

This clonotype showed up many times. The chain recombines TRBV20-1 with TRBJ2-7; 9 bases are a match to TRBD2. V lost 0 bases and J lost 5; bases outside the gene matches: 8. This CDR3 has 15 amino acids. In germline, CDR1 is DFQATT, CDR2 SNEGSKA (reference sequence). The CDR3 sequence is CSARDLVLAGDEQYF. In DNA form, the CDR3 reads TGCAGTGCTAGAGATTTGGTACTAGCGGGCGACGAGCAGTACTTC.

V usage is TRBV6-2 or TRBV6-3 and J usage is TRBJ2-3; D gene unclear. Deletions cut 2 bases from V and 0 bases from J, with 6 bases between. The CDR3 loop spans 14 amino acids. Germline assignment: CDR1 MNHEY and CDR2 SVGEGT. This CDR3 is CASSYTISTDTQYF. DNA of the CDR3: TGTGCCAGCAGTTACACGATTAGCACAGATACGCAGTATTTT.

This rearrangement joins TRBV20-1 to TRBJ1-2; D is unresolved. Trimming removed 0 bases from V and 8 bases from J, with 10 bases in between. The CDR3 has 12 amino acids. Germline-derived CDR1 and CDR2 are DFQATT and SNEGSKA (reference sequence). Here the CDR3 DNA reads TGCAGTGCTAGAGATTTGGCAGACGGCTACACCTTC. This codes for CSARDLADGYTF.

The chain employs TRBV5-8 and TRBJ1-6, with a weak D call TRBD1 (5 bases). Trimming took 4 bases from V and 12 from J, leaving 20 bases between them. The CDR3 totals 15 residues. In germline, CDR1 is SGHTS, CDR2 YDEGEE. In DNA, the CDR3 is TGTGCCAGCAGCAGGACGCTCGGGGCGTCCGGACCCCTCCACTTT. It encodes CASSRTLGASGPLHF. Variable domain in full (rest from reference TRBV5-8 and TRBJ1-6): EAGVTQSPTHLIKTRGQQATLRCSPISGHTSVYWYQQALGLGLQFLLWYDEGEERNRGNFPPRFSGRQFPNYSSELNVNALELEDSALYLCASSRTLGASGPLHFGNGTRLTVT.

This chain uses TRBV5-1 with TRBJ2-7; 16 positions match TRBD2. Unmatched junction bases numbered 10, after V lost 4 bases and J lost 6 bases. The germline gives CDR1 SGHRS, CDR2 YFSETQ. The CDR3 spans 17 residues. The CDR3 is CASSPGLAGGPFFEQYF. The CDR3 nucleotides are TGCGCCAGCAGCCCGGGACTAGCGGGAGGGCCATTTTTCGAGCAGTACTTC.

This clonotype was observed a few times. CDR3 in DNA: TGCGCCAGCAGCTTGGCAGGACTAGATTTATACAATGAGCAGTTCTTC. Residues: CASSLAGLDLYNEQFF. V gene TRBV5-1 combines with J gene TRBJ2-1; 7 bases agree with TRBD2. J lost 4 bases, V lost 0 bases, and 7 bases had no gene match. Per germline, CDR1 SGHRS and CDR2 YFSETQ. The CDR3 loop spans 16 amino acids.

This clonotype showed up just a few times. The genes are TRBV5-1 and TRBJ2-1; TRBD1 matches 7 bases. V lost 4 bases and J lost 5; bases outside the gene matches: 6. Germline loops: CDR1 SGHRS, CDR2 YFSETQ. CDR3 length equals 14 residues. This CDR3 reads CASSVTGTNNEQFF. The CDR3 coding sequence is TGCGCCAGCAGCGTGACAGGGACGAACAATGAGCAGTTCTTC.

This clonotype was seen many times. The rearrangement joins TRBV7-2 to TRBJ2-3; D remains ambiguous. This CDR3 has 14 residues. V dropped 3 bases and J dropped 5 bases, with 12 bases sitting between them. Germline V gene lookup returns CDR1 SGHTA and CDR2 FQGNSA. The CDR3 here is CASSLDGSGDTQYF. CDR3 DNA: TGTGCCAGCAGCTTGGACGGGTCCGGAGATACGCAGTATTTT.

This clonotype was detected many times. The J gene is TRBJ2-5, the V gene TRBV20-1, with D perhaps matching TRBD2 (6 bases). Germline lookup yields CDR1 DFQATT and CDR2 SNEGSKA (reference sequence). Trimming pared 3 bases from V and 5 bases from J, leaving 10 bases between. This CDR3 spans 12 amino acids. The CDR3 protein is CSASAGLETQYF. In DNA form, the CDR3 reads TGCAGTGCTAGTGCGGGGTTGGAGACCCAGTACTTC.

This chain joins TRBV6-5 and TRBJ1-1, with D possibly being TRBD1 (6 bases). Germline CDR1 reads MNHEY; CDR2 reads SVGAGI. This CDR3 is 17 amino acids long. Trimming stripped 0 bases from V and 0 bases from J, with 14 bases between. The CDR3: CASSYSIGGDMNTEAFF. DNA for the CDR3: TGTGCCAGCAGTTACTCGATTGGAGGGGACATGAACACTGAAGCTTTCTTT.

This clonotype came up a few times. The rearrangement joins TRBV30 to TRBJ1-3; D not certain. The CDR3 extends over 13 amino acids. Germline values: CDR1 GTSNPN, CDR2 SVGIG (reference sequence). V was trimmed by 2 bases and J by 1 base, leaving 6 bases between them. This CDR3 is CAWSKGSGNTIYF. DNA for the CDR3: TGTGCCTGGAGTAAGGGTTCTGGAAACACCATATATTTT.

Only a few counts were recorded for this clonotype. The V gene is TRBV3-1, the J gene TRBJ2-3; D may be TRBD1 or TRBD2 (5 bases each). Germline CDR1 and CDR2: LGHDT and YNNKEL (reference sequence). Trimming took off 0 bases at V and 4 bases at J, with 11 bases between the two ends. The length of the CDR3 is 15 residues. CDR3 protein: CASSQDGTNPDTQYF. For the CDR3, the DNA is TGTGCCAGCAGCCAAGATGGGACCAACCCAGATACGCAGTATTTT.

V and J are TRBV7-6 and TRBJ2-2; D ambiguous. Germline loops: CDR1 SGHVS, CDR2 FNYEAQ. CDR3 length: 15 residues. Trimming left V 5 bases short and J 3 bases short, with 13 bases between. In DNA form, the CDR3 reads TGTGCCAGCAGCCCAGATGGGTGGGACACCGGGGAGCTGTTTTTT. This translates into CASSPDGWDTGELFF.

The DNA of the CDR3 is TGTGCCAGCAGGGAGGGGACCACTGAAGCTTTCTTT. Translating gives CASREGTTEAFF. The chain is built from TRBV6-1 and TRBJ1-1; possibly TRBD1 for D (5 bases). Germline V gene data show CDR1 as MNHNS and CDR2 as SASEGT. This CDR3 comprises 12 residues. V was clipped by 6 bases and J by 4 bases, with 9 bases between them.

About this clonotype itself: A read error may account for a junction end that differs from germline. The CDR3 reads CASNVDYGISTDTQYF. CDR3 sequence (DNA): TGTGCCAGCAACGTAGATTACGGAATAAGCACAGATACGCAGTATTTT. The chain has TRBV9 and TRBJ2-3; D gene unclear. Per germline, CDR1 SGDLS and CDR2 YYNGEE. CDR3 length equals 16 residues.

The J gene is TRBJ1-1, the V gene TRBV7-8; D not certain. Looked up from germline, CDR1 is SGHVS and CDR2 is FQNEAQ. CDR3 size: 12 residues. V was cut by 5 bases and J by 5 bases, with 9 bases left in between. For the CDR3, the DNA is TGTGCCAGCAGCCACGGGAGAACTGAAGCTTTCTTT. This gives the protein CASSHGRTEAFF. Looking up the rest from reference TRBV7-8 and TRBJ1-1 gives the full variable domain: GAGVSQSPRYKVAKRGQDVALRCDPISGHVSLFWYQQALGQGPEFLTYFQNEAQLDKSGLPSDRFFAERPEGSVSTLKIQRTQQEDSAVYLCASSHGRTEAFFGQGTRLTVV.

This clonotype was picked up a small number of times. The CDR3 loop reads CASSPQGTGQETQYF. The CDR3 DNA reads as TGTGCCAGCAGCCCCCAAGGGACAGGCCAAGAGACCCAGTACTTC. The chain links TRBV9 to TRBJ2-5; 8 bases are a match to TRBD1. Germline CDR1 is SGDLS and CDR2 is YYNGEE. The V gene end was trimmed by 4 bases and the J gene end by 1 base; junction bases not matched to a gene: 6. The CDR3 sequence is 15 residues long.

This chain links TRBV12-3 or TRBV12-4 with TRBJ2-5, with D maybe TRBD2 (5 bases). The CDR3 spans 13 residues. The V end was cut by 5 bases, the J end by 11 bases, with 18 bases between. Here the CDR3 DNA reads TGTGCCAGCAGTGCAGGACTTAAAGAGAGTCAGTACTTC. Amino acid sequence: CASSAGLKESQYF.

This chain connects TRBV6-1 to TRBJ2-1; TRBD2 matches at 8 bases. The germline CDR1 and CDR2 sequences are MNHNS and SASEGT. With V trimmed by 6 bases and J by 8 bases, 9 bases remained unmatched. This CDR3 is built from 14 residues. The CDR3 here is CASRPGTRRDEQFF. The CDR3 bases are TGTGCCAGCAGGCCCGGGACTAGACGCGATGAGCAGTTCTTC.

This clonotype has ten or more counts. The chain recombines TRBV13 with TRBJ2-1; TRBD1 matches at 9 bases. The trim removed 6 bases at V and 3 bases at J, leaving 6 bases unmatched. Germline loops: CDR1 PRHDT, CDR2 FYEKMQ (reference sequence). The CDR3 totals 15 residues. CDR3 region: CASSFGQGNYNEQFF. The CDR3 DNA sequence: TGTGCCAGCAGTTTTGGACAGGGGAACTACAATGAGCAGTTCTTC.

This clonotype was detected many times. The rearrangement links TRBV20-1 to TRBJ2-3; D gene unclear. Per germline, CDR1 DFQATT and CDR2 SNEGSKA (reference sequence). V was clipped by 3 bases and J by 12 bases, with 16 bases between them. The CDR3 spans 12 residues. DNA of the CDR3: TGCAGTGCTAGGGTCAGTACGGACCCACAGTATTTT. Protein product: CSARVSTDPQYF.